This T cell receptor (beta chain) derives from a study of CD8 T cells in ankylosing spondylitis. One entry per CDR3 protein results from TCRdb running MiXCR on the 5' RACE reads. The table shows 45,000 or so distinct CDR3 sequences, with approximately 9.9% occurring only once. This clonotype appeared many times. The sequence came from a male donor with ankylosing spondylitis or in good health (not recorded which). Material for sequencing was blood, either unsorted or a sorted T cell fraction (not recorded which).

Written as DNA, the CDR3 is TGTGCCAGCAGTTTAGTTGCAGGGGCGCCTTACAATGAGCAGTTCTTC. Protein product: CASSLVAGAPYNEQFF. The chain is built from TRBV12-3 or TRBV12-4 and TRBJ2-1; D possibly corresponds to TRBD1 (6 bases). Trimming removed 1 base at V and 4 bases at J, with 14 bases between. The CDR3 sequence is 16 residues long.